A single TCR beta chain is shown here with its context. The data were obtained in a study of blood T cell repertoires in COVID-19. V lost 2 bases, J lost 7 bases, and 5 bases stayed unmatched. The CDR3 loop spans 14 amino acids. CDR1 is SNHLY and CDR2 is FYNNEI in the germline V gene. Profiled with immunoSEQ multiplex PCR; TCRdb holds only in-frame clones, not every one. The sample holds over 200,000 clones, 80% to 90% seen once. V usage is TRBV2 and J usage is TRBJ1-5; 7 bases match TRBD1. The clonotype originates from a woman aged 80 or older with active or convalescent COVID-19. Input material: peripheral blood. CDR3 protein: CASSETYRGQPQHF. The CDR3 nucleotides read TGTGCCAGCAGTGAAACGTACAGGGGCCAGCCCCAGCATTTT.